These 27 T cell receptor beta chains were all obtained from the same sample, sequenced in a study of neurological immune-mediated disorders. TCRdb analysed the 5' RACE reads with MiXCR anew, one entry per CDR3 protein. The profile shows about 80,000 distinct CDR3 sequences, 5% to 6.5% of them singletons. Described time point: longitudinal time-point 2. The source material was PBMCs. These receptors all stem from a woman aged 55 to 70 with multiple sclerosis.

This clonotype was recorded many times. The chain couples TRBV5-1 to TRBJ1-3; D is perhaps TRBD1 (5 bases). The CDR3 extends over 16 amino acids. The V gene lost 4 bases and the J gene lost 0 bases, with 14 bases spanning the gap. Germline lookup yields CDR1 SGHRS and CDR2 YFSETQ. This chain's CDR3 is CASSVGHESSGNTIYF. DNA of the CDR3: TGCGCCAGCAGCGTCGGACATGAGAGCTCTGGAAACACCATATATTTT.

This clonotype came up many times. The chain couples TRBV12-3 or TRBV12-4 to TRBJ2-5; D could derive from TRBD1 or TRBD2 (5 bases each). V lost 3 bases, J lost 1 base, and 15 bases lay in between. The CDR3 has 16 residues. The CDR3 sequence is CASSFFRGLSQETQYF. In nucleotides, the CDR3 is TGTGCCAGCAGTTTTTTCCGGGGCCTTAGCCAAGAGACCCAGTACTTC.

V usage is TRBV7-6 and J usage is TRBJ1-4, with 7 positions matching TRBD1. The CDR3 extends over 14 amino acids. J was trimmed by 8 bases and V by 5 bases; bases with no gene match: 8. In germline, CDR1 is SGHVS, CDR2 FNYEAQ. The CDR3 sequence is CASSQTGNNEKLFF. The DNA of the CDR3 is TGTGCCAGCAGCCAGACAGGGAATAACGAAAAACTGTTTTTT.

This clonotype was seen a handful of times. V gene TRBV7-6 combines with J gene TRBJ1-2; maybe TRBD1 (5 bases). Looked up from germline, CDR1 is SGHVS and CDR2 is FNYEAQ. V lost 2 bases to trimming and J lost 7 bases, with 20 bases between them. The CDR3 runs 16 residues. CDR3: CASSLLNGQGPGGYTF. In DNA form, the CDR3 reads TGTGCCAGCAGCTTATTAAACGGGCAGGGACCTGGTGGCTACACCTTC.

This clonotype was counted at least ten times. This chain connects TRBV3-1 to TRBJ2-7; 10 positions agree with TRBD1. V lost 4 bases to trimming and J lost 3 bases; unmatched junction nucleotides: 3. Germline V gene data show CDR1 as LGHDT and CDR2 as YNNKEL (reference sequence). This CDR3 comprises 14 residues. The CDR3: CASSPRDRGYEQYF. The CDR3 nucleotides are TGTGCCAGCAGCCCCCGGGACAGGGGCTACGAGCAGTACTTC.

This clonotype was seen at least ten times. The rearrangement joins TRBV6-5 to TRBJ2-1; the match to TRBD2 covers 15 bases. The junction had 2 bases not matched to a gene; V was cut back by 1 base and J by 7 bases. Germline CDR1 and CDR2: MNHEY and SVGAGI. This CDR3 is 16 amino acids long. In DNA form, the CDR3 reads TGTGCCAGCAGTTACTTTGGGACTAGCGGGGGGAATGAGCAGTTCTTC. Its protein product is CASSYFGTSGGNEQFF.

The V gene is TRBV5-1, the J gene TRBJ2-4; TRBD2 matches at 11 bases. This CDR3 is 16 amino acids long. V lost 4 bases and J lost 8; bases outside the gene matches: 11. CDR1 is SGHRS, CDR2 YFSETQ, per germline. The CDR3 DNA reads TGCGCCAGCAGCAAGACCACTAGCGGGGGTAGGGACATTCAGTACTTC. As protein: CASSKTTSGGRDIQYF.

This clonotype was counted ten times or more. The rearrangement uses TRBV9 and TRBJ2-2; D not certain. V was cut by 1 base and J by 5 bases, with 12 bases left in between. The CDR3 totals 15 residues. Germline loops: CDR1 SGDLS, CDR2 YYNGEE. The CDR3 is CASSVITDQTGELFF. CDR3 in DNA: TGTGCCAGCAGCGTAATAACAGACCAAACCGGGGAGCTGTTTTTT.

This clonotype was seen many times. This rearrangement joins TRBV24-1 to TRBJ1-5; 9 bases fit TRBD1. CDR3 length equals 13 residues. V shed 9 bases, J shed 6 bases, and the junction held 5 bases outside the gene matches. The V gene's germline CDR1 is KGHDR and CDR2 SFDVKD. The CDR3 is CATQDRGGQPQHF. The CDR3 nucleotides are TGTGCCACCCAGGACAGGGGCGGTCAGCCCCAGCATTTT.

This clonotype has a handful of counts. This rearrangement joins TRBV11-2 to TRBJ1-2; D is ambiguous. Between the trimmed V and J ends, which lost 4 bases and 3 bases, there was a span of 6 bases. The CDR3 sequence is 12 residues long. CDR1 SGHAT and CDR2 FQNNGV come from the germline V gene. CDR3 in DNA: TGTGCCAGCAGCTCGGAACACTATGGCTACACCTTC. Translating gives CASSSEHYGYTF.

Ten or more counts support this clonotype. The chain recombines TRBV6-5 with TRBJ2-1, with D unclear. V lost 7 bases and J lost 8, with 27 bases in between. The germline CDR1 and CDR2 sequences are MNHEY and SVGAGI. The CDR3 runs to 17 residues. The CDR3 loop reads CASTQRPSLRVGDEQFF. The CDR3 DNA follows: TGTGCCAGCACCCAACGCCCGAGCCTCCGGGTTGGCGATGAGCAGTTCTTC.

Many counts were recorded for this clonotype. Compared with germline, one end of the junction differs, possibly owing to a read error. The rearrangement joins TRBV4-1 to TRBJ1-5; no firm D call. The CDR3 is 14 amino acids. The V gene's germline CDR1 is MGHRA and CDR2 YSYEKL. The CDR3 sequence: CASSQDPGNQPQHF. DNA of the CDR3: TGCGCCAGCAGCCAAGATCCGGGAAATCAACCCCAGCATTTT.

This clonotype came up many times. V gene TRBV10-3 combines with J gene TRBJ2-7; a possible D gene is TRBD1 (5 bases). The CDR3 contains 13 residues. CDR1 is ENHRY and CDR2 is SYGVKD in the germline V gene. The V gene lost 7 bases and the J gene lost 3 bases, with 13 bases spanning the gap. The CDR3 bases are TGTGCCATCAAGGAACAGGTTCACTACGAGCAGTACTTC. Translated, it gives CAIKEQVHYEQYF.

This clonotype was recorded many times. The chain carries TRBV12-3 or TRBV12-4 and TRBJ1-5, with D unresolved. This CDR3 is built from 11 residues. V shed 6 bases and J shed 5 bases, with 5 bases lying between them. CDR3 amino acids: CASSIDQPQHF. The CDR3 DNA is TGTGCCAGCAGCATAGATCAGCCCCAGCATTTT.

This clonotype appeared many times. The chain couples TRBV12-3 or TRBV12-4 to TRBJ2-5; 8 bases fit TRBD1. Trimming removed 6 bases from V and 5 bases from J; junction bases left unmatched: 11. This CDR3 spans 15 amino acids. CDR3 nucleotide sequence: TGTGCCAGCAGCCTGACAGGGGCCCAGGGGGAGACCCAGTACTTC. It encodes CASSLTGAQGETQYF.

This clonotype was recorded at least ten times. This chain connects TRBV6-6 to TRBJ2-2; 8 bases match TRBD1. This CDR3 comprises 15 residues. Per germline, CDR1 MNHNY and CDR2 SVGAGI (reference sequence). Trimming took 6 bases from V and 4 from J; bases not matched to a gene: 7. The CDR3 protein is CASRPDRGGTGELFF. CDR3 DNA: TGTGCCAGCAGGCCCGACAGGGGCGGCACCGGGGAGCTGTTTTTT.

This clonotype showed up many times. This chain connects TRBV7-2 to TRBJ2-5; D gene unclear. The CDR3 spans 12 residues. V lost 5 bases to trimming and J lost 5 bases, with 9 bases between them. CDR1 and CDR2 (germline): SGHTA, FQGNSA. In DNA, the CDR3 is TGTGCCAGCAGCCTGTACGTGGAGACCCAGTACTTC. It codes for CASSLYVETQYF.

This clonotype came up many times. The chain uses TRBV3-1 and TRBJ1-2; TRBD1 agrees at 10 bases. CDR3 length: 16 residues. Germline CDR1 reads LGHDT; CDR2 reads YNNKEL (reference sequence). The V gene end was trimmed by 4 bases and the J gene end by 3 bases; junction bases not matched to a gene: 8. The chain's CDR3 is CASSRSGTGVDYGYTF. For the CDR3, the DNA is TGTGCCAGCAGCCGTTCCGGGACAGGGGTTGACTATGGCTACACCTTC.

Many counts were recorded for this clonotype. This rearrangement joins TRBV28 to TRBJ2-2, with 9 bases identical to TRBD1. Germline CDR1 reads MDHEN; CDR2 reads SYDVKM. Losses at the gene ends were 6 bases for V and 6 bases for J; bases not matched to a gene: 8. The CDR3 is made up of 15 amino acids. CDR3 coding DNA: TGTGCCAGCAGCCTTGGGACAGGGATTCCCGGGGAGCTGTTTTTT. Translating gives CASSLGTGIPGELFF.

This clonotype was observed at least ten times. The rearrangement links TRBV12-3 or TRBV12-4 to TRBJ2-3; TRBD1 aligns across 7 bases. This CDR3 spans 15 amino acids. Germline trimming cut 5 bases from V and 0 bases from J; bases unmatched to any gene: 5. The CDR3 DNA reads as TGTGCCAGCAGTACGAGGACAGGAAGCACAGATACGCAGTATTTT. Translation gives CASSTRTGSTDTQYF.

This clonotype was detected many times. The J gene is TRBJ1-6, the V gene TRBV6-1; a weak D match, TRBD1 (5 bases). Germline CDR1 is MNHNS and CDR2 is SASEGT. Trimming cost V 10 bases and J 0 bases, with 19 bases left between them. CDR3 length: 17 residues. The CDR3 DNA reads TGTGCCATCGAGGGGACCGAGTTAAGCTCCTATAATTCACCCCTCCACTTT. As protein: CAIEGTELSSYNSPLHF.

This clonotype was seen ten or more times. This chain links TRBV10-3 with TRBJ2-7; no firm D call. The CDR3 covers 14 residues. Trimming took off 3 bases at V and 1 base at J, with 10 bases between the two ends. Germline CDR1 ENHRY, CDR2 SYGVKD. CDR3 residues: CAISETDGSYEQYF. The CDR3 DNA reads TGTGCCATCAGTGAAACGGACGGATCCTACGAGCAGTACTTC.

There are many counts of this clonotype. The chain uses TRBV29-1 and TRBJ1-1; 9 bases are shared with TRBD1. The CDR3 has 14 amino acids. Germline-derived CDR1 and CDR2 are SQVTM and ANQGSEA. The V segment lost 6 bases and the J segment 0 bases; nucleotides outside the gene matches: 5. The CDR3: CSVSQGAMNTEAFF. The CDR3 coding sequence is TGCAGCGTGTCACAGGGGGCTATGAACACTGAAGCTTTCTTT. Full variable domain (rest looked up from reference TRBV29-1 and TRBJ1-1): SAVISQKPSRDICQRGTSLTIQCQVDSQVTMMFWYRQQPGQSLTLIATANQGSEATYESGFVIDKFPISRPNLTFSTLTVSNMSPEDSSIYLCSVSQGAMNTEAFFGQGTRLTVV.

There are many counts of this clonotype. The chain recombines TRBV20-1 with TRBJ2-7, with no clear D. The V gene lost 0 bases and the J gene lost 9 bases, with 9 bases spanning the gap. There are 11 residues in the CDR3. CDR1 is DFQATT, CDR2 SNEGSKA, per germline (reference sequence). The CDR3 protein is CSARDLGGQYF. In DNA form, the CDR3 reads TGCAGTGCTAGAGATCTTGGCGGGCAGTACTTC.

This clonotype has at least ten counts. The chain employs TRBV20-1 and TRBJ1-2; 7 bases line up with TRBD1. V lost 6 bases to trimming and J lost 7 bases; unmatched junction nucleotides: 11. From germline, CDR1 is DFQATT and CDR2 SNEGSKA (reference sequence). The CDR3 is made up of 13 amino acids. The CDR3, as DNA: TGCAGTGCCTTAGACGACAGGGCGTTTGGCTACACCTTC. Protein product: CSALDDRAFGYTF.

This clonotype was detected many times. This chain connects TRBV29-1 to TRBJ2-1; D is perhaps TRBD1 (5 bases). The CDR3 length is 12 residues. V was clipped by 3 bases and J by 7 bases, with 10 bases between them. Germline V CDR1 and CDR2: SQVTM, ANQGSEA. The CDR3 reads CSVEWGRNEQFF. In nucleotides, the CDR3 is TGCAGCGTTGAGTGGGGCAGGAATGAGCAGTTCTTC.

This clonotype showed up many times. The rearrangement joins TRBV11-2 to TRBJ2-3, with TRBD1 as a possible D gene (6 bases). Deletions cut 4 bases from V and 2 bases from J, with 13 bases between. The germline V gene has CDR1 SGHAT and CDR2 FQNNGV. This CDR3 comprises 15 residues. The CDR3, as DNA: TGTGCCAGCAGCTCGCCGGGACACCCCACAGATACGCAGTATTTT. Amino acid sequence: CASSSPGHPTDTQYF.